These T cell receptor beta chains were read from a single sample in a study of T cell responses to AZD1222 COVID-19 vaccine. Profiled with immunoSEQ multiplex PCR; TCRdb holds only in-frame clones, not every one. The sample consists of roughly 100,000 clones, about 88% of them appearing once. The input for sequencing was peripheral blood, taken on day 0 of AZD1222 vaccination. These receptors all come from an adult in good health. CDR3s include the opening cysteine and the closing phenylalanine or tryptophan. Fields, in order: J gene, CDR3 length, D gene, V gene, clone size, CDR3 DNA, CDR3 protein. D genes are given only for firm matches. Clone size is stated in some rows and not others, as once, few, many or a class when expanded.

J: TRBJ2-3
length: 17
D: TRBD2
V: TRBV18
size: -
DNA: TGTGCCAGCTCACCAAGACTAGCGGGGGGAGGCACAGATACGCAGTATTTT
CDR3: CASSPRLAGGGTDTQYF

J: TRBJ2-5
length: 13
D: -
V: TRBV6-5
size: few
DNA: TGTGCCAGCAGGTCCCCAGGGGTGGAGACCCAGTACTTC
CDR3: CASRSPGVETQYF

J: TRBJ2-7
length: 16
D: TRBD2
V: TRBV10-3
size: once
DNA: TGTGCCATCAGTGACCTAGCGGGGGGTAGCTCCTACGAGCAGTACTTC
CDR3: CAISDLAGGSSYEQYF

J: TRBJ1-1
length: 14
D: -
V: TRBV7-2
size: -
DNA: TGTGCCAGCAGCAAGGAGGCGGGGGGCACTGAAGCTTTCTTT
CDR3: CASSKEAGGTEAFF

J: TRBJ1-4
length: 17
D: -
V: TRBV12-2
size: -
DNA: TGTGCAAGTCGCCCTCGCGGAGGCAATAGAGGAAATGAAAAACTGTTTTTT
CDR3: CASRPRGGNRGNEKLFF

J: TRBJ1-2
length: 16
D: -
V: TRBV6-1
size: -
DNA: TGTGCCAGCAGTGATTGGACCGCAGGGATTAACTATGGCTACACCTTC
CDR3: CASSDWTAGINYGYTF

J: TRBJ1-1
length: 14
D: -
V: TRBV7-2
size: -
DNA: TGTGCCAGCAGCTTAGCGTGGGGGGGCACTGAAGCTTTCTTT
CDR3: CASSLAWGGTEAFF

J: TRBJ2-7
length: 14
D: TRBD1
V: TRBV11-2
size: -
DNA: TGTGCCAGCAGCTCTCAGACAGGGCCACACGAGCAGTACTTC
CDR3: CASSSQTGPHEQYF

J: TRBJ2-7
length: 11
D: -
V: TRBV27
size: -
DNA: TGTGCCAGCAGTCACGGGACTGAGCAGTACTTC
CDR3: CASSHGTEQYF

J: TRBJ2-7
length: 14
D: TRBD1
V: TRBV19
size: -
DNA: TGTGCCAGTAGGTCCCGGGACAGCTCCTACGAGCAGTACTTC
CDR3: CASRSRDSSYEQYF

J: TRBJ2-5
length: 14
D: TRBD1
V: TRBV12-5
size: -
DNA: TGTGCTAGTGGTTTGGTAGGACAGGCGGAGACCCAGTACTTC
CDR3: CASGLVGQAETQYF

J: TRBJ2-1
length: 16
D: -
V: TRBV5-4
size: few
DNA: TGTGCCAGCAGCCCGGGTGGGGGTAGGGGGAACAATGAGCAGTTCTTC
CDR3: CASSPGGGRGNNEQFF

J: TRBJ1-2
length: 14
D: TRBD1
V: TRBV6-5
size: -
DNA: TGTGCCAGCAGTTATCAGGGGGCCTACTATGGCTACACCTTC
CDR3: CASSYQGAYYGYTF

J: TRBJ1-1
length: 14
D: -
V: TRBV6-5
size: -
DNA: TGTGCCAGCACCCAACGGGGAGGGAACACTGAAGCTTTCTTT
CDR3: CASTQRGGNTEAFF

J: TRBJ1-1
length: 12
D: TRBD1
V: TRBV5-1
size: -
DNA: TGCGCCAGCAGCTCAGACAGGGAGGAAGCTTTCTTT
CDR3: CASSSDREEAFF

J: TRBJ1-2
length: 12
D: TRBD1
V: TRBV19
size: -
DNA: TGTGCCAGCACAGGGGGAAACTATGGCTACACCTTC
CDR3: CASTGGNYGYTF

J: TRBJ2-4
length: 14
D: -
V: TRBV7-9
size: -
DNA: TGTGCCAGCAGCTTTTCGCCCACCGGCAACATTCAGTACTTC
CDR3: CASSFSPTGNIQYF

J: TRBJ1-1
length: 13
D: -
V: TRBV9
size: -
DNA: TGTGCCAGCAGCGTAGGATCACACACTGAAGCTTTCTTT
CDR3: CASSVGSHTEAFF

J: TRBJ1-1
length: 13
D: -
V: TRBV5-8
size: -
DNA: TGTGCCAGCAGCTTGTATAGGGGAGGGAAAGCTTTCTTT
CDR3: CASSLYRGGKAFF

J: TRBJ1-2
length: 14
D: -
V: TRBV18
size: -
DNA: TGTGCCAGCTCACCGATGACAGAAAACTATGGCTACACCTTC
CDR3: CASSPMTENYGYTF

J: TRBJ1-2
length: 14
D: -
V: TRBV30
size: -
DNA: TGTGCCTGGACCCCACAGGGCGTTCACTATGGCTACACCTTC
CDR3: CAWTPQGVHYGYTF

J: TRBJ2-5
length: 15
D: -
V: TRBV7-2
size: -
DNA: TGTGCCAGCAGCTTATGGGCGGGTTCGCAAGAGACCCAGTACTTC
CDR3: CASSLWAGSQETQYF

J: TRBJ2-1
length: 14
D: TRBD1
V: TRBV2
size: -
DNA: TGTGCCAGCACCGAGGACAGGGGGCGCAATGAGCAGTTCTTC
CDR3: CASTEDRGRNEQFF

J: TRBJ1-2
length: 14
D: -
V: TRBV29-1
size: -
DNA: TGCAGCGTTGAAGAGGGGGGGCAGAGTTATGGCTACACCTTC
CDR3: CSVEEGGQSYGYTF

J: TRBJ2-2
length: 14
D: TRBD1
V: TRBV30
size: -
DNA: TGTGCCTGGAGAACAGGGGGTAACGTTGGGGAGCTGTTTTTT
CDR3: CAWRTGGNVGELFF

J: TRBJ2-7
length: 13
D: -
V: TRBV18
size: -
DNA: TGTGCCAGCTCACTGAAAAGCTCCTACGAGCAGTACTTC
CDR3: CASSLKSSYEQYF

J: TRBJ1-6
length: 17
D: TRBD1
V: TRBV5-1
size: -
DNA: TGCGCCAGCAGCTTGGAGACAGGGGACAGTTATAATTCACCCCTCCACTTT
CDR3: CASSLETGDSYNSPLHF

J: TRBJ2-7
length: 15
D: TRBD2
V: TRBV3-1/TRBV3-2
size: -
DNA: TGTGCCAGCAGCCATAGCGGGGGAATCGGGTACGAGCAGTACTTC
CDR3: CASSHSGGIGYEQYF

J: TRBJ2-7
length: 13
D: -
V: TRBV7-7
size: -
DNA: TGTGCTAGCAGCCCCCACTTAAGCAACGAGCAGTACTTC
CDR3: CASSPHLSNEQYF

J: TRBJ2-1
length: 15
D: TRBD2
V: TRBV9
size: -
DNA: TGTGCCAGCAGCGTAGGACGCGGGGGATTAAATGAGCAGTTCTTC
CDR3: CASSVGRGGLNEQFF

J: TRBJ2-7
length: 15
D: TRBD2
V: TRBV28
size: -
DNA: TGTGCCAGCAGTTTGACTAGCGGGAGAACCTACGAGCAGTACTTC
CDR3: CASSLTSGRTYEQYF

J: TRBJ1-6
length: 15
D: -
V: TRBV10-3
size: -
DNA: TGTGCCATCAGTGTTTCCGGGACTTATGTCTCACCCCTCCACTTT
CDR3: CAISVSGTYVSPLHF

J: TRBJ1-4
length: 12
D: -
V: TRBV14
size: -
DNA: TGTGCCAGCAGCCATCCAGGGGAAAAACTGTTTTTT
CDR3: CASSHPGEKLFF

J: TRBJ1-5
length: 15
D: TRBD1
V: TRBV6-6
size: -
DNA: TGTGCCAGCAGTCCAACAGGGGCGGGGGATCAGCCCCAGCATTTT
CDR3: CASSPTGAGDQPQHF

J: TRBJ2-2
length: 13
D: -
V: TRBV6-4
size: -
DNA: TGTGCCAGCAGTGACATGGGAGGAGGGGAGCTGTTTTTT
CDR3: CASSDMGGGELFF

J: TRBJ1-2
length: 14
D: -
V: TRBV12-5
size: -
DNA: TGTGCTAGTGGTCCTGTGGCCCCCCAGCCCGGCTACACCTTC
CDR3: CASGPVAPQPGYTF

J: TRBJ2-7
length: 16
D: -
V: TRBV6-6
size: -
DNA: TGTGCCAGCAGTTACTCGAAATCCGGGTCAGGTTACGAGCAGTACTTC
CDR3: CASSYSKSGSGYEQYF

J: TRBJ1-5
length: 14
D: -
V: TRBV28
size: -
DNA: TGTGCCAGCAGTTTATCACAGCCCAATCAGCCCCAGCATTTT
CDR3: CASSLSQPNQPQHF

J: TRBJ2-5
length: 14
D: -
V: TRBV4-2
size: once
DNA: TGTGCCAGCAGCCCAGGACAGCGACAAGAGACCCAGTACTTC
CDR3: CASSPGQRQETQYF

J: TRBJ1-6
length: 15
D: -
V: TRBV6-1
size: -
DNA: TGTGCCAGCAGTGAAGCAGGGGTGAGCAACTCACCCCTCCACTTT
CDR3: CASSEAGVSNSPLHF